One TCR beta chain is described in this entry. As yet, its antigen is unknown. The source of the sample is a study of CD8 T cells in Susac syndrome. V lost 4 bases and J lost 7, with 16 bases in between. CDR1 and CDR2 from the germline V gene are SGHVS and FNYEAQ. The CDR3 is 15 residues long. Regarding the study as a whole: A relatively small number of individuals underwent TCR sequencing and HLA analysis.

Peripheral blood CD8+ and CD4+ T cells were profiled by TCR beta sequencing. Isolation of CD8+ and CD4+ T cells was performed negatively, whereas enrichment of TEMRA cells was done by FACS. RNA totalling roughly 0.45 to 1 ug underwent reverse transcription with random hexamers. TCR beta CDR3 was amplified by immunoSEQ covering 54 Vbeta and 13 Jbeta. In TCRdb, the immunoSEQ multiplex PCR reads were re-called with MiXCR into one record per CDR3 protein. The sample carries some 200,000 distinct CDR3 sequences, 92% recorded once. The V call is TRBV7-6, the J call TRBJ1-4, with D hard to call. Sequences were obtained from CD8+ T cells from PBMCs. The receptor was isolated from a human donor with multiple sclerosis. The CDR3, as DNA: TGTGCCAGCAGCTCGTTGGCAGGTTCGGGTGAAAAACTGTTTTTT. Amino acids: CASSSLAGSGEKLFF.